The sequence of this T cell receptor (beta chain) was determined in a study of cytomegalovirus exposure and HLA in healthy donors. Study summary: According to later analysis, the same platform produced the approximately 120 validation and about 630 first-cohort repertoires. General study results and limits: Within the 120 or so validation repertoires, first-cohort TCR clusters tended to co-occur, according to a later analysis.

The CDR3 extends over 15 amino acids. V lost 4 bases to trimming and J lost 2 bases; unmatched junction nucleotides: 9. Germline V gene data show CDR1 as SGHNT and CDR2 as YYREEE (reference sequence). A remark on this clone: Its antigen is undetermined.

TCRdb's copy holds only in-frame clones and misses some; the assay was immunoSEQ multiplex PCR. The sample has hundreds of thousands of clones, more than 85% seen once. This chain joins TRBV5-4 and TRBJ2-7; 7 bases are a match to TRBD2. The source is a man younger than 30 in good health and CMV-seropositive. The specimen was PBMCs. The CDR3 coding sequence is TGTGCCAGCAGCCCCGGCCGGGAGGCCACCTACGAGCAGTACTTC. Encoded protein: CASSPGREATYEQYF. Looking up the rest from reference TRBV5-4 and TRBJ2-7 gives the full variable domain: ETGVTQSPTHLIKTRGQQVTLRCSSQSGHNTVSWYQQALGQGPQFIFQYYREEENGRGNFPPRFSGLQFPNYSSELNVNALELDDSALYLCASSPGREATYEQYFGPGTRLTVT.